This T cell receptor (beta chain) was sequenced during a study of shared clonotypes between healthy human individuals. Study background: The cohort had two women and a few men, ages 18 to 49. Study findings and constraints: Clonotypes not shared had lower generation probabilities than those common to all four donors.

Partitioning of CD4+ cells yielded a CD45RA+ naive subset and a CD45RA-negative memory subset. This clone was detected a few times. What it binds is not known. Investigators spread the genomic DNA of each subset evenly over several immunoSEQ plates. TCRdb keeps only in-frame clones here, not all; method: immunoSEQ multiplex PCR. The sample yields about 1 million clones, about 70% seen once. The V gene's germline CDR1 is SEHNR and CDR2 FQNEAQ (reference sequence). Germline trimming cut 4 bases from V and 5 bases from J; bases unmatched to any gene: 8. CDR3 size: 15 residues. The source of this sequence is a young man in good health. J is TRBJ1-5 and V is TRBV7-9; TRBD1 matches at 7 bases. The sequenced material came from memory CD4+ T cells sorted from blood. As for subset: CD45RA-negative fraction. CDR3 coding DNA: TGTGCCAGCAGCTACCAGGGGGGGGTAGATCAGCCCCAGCATTTT. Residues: CASSYQGGVDQPQHF.